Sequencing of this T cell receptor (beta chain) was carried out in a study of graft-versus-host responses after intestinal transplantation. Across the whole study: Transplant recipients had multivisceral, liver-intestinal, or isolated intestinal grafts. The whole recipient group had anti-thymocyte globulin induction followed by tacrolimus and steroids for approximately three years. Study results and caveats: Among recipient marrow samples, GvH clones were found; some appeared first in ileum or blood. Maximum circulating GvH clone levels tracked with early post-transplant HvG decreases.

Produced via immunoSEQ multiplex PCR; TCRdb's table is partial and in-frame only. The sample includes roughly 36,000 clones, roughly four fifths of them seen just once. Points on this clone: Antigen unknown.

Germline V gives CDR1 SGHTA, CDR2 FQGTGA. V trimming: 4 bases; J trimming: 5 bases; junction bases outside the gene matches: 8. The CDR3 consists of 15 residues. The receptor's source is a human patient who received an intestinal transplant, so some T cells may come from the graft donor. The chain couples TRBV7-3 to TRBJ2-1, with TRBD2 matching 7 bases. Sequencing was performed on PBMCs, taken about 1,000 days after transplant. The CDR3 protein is CASSSREGLDNEQFF. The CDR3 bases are TGTGCCAGCAGCTCTAGGGAGGGACTTGACAATGAGCAGTTCTTC.